The 10 T cell receptor beta chains listed next were all sequenced from one sample in a study of T-cell memory formation after mild COVID-19. From the 5' RACE reads, TCRdb called clonotypes with MiXCR, one entry per CDR3 protein. The table records approximately 300,000 distinct CDR3 sequences, roughly 8% of them present only once. Sequenced sample: PBMCs or a T cell subset sorted from them (not recorded which). The receptors were gathered from a man between 18 and 29 years old who had mild COVID-19 (a few samples of this study predate the infection). Cell type and time point are not known.

This chain links TRBV24-1 with TRBJ2-6; possibly TRBD1 or TRBD2 for D (5 bases each). Trimming took 9 bases from V and 0 from J, leaving 8 bases between them. The germline V gene encodes CDR1 KGHDR and CDR2 SFDVKD. CDR3 length: 14 residues. CDR3 DNA sequence: TGTGCCACCGGGGACCACTCTGGGGCCAACGTCCTGACTTTC. It specifies CATGDHSGANVLTF.

The chain couples TRBV28 to TRBJ2-7; 8 bases line up with TRBD1. This CDR3 is built from 14 residues. J lost 3 bases, V lost 6 bases, and 7 bases had no gene match. The germline gives CDR1 MDHEN, CDR2 SYDVKM. Here the CDR3 DNA reads TGTGCCAGCAGCCCAGGGGGACAGGTCTACGAGCAGTACGTC. This gives the protein CASSPGGQVYEQYV.

The V and J genes are TRBV29-1 and TRBJ2-3, with D unclear. The V gene lost 5 bases and the J gene lost 8 bases, with 14 bases spanning the gap. The CDR3 contains 12 residues. The germline CDR1 and CDR2 sequences are SQVTM and ANQGSEA. CDR3 region: CSVTTPLGTQYF. CDR3 bases: TGCAGCGTTACCACCCCGCTGGGTACGCAGTATTTT.

The sample holds many counts of this clonotype. The chain couples TRBV4-3 to TRBJ2-1; the D is unclear. The V gene's germline CDR1 is LGHNA and CDR2 YSLEER. The CDR3 is made up of 12 amino acids. Trimming shortened V by 1 base and J by 11 bases, and 9 bases separated the two germline ends. DNA for the CDR3: TGCGCCAGCAGCCAAGTGCGGAGTAAGCAGTTCTTC. Protein: CASSQVRSKQFF.

This clonotype was found a few times. The chain combines TRBV10-3 with TRBJ1-1; D is perhaps TRBD1 (5 bases). The CDR3 sequence is 14 residues long. Germline CDR1 reads ENHRY; CDR2 reads SYGVKD. V lost 4 bases, J lost 5 bases, and 14 bases lay in between. The CDR3 region has the DNA TGTGCCATCAGTGCCCGGGGCTTATTTACTGAAGCTTTCTTT. Protein product: CAISARGLFTEAFF.

The sample holds a few counts of this clonotype. The chain carries TRBV27 and TRBJ1-2; D is possibly TRBD1 (6 bases). V was trimmed by 6 bases and J by 0 bases, leaving 11 bases between them. This CDR3 region has 14 residues. The germline CDR1 and CDR2 sequences are MNHEY and SMNVEV (reference sequence). The CDR3 loop is CASREQGTNYGYTF. In nucleotides, the CDR3 is TGTGCCAGCAGAGAACAGGGTACTAACTATGGCTACACCTTC.

This clonotype has a count of ten or more. The rearrangement joins TRBV5-1 to TRBJ2-5; no clear D gene. V lost 3 bases, J lost 3 bases, and 12 bases lay in between. Germline lookup yields CDR1 SGHRS and CDR2 YFSETQ. This CDR3 contains 14 residues. The CDR3 DNA is TGCGCCAGCAGCTCCCGGTTGAATAAAGAGACCCAGTACTTC. The encoded protein is CASSSRLNKETQYF. The complete variable domain, with remaining parts taken from reference TRBV5-1 and TRBJ2-5, reads KAGVTQTPRYLIKTRGQQVTLSCSPISGHRSVSWYQQTPGQGLQFLFEYFSETQRNKGNFPGRFSGRQFSNSRSEMNVSTLELGDSALYLCASSSRLNKETQYFGPGTRLLVL.

The V call is TRBV29-1, the J call TRBJ1-1, with D hard to call. Germline V CDR1 and CDR2: SQVTM, ANQGSEA. The V gene lost 7 bases and the J gene lost 4 bases, with 16 bases spanning the gap. The CDR3 totals 13 residues. In nucleotides, the CDR3 is TGCAGCGCCCAGACCTCGGTGGGCACTGAAGCTTTCTTT. This gives the protein CSAQTSVGTEAFF.

This clonotype appeared a few times. The chain employs TRBV7-2 and TRBJ2-1, with 14 bases matching TRBD2. Germline loops: CDR1 SGHTA, CDR2 FQGNSA. Trimming took 3 bases from V and 10 from J; bases not matched to a gene: 5. The CDR3 totals 15 residues. The CDR3: CASSFPGLAGDEQFF. The CDR3 DNA reads TGTGCCAGCAGCTTCCCGGGACTAGCGGGGGACGAGCAGTTCTTC.

In its sample, this clonotype was seen once. The chain couples TRBV18 to TRBJ1-1; TRBD1 might be the D (5 bases). The CDR3 extends over 14 amino acids. Looked up from germline, CDR1 is KGHSH and CDR2 is LQKENI. Between the trimmed V and J ends, which lost 3 bases and 5 bases, there was a span of 13 bases. The chain's CDR3 is CASSPSVWGTEAFF. In nucleotides, the CDR3 is TGTGCCAGCTCACCTTCCGTTTGGGGGACTGAAGCTTTCTTT.